Reported below is one T cell receptor (beta chain). There are 15 residues in the CDR3. Germline V gives CDR1 MGHRA, CDR2 YSYEKL. This entry comes from a study of T cells expressing NK-cell markers. TCR beta cDNA was made by 5'RACE template switching with UMIs. TCRdb re-analyzed the 5' RACE reads; it lists each CDR3 protein once, without DNA. This table holds over 14,000 distinct CDR3 sequences. This TCR was recovered from a man aged 18-75 years in good health. Sequencing input: blood T cells: a sorted CD56 or NKG2C T cell subset, CD4+ or CD8+ T cells, or bulk PBMC T cells (not recorded which). This chain connects TRBV4-1 to TRBJ2-5; TCRdb proposes TRBD2, but this gene call is untestable without DNA. The CDR3: CASSQDSNSGKTQYF.